A few counts support the clone carrying this T cell receptor beta chain. Its specificity is not known. These data come from a study of glioma-infiltrating T cells. Per germline, CDR1 KGHSH and CDR2 LQKENI. Deletions cut 6 bases from V and 0 bases from J, with 3 bases between. This CDR3 is built from 12 residues. The iRepertoire nested amplicon-rescue multiplex PCR amplified TCR alpha and beta CDR3s from RNA. TCRdb processed the multiplex PCR reads anew with MiXCR; each CDR3 protein has one entry. The sample consists of around 130,000 distinct CDR3 sequences, 20% to 25% of them appearing once. General study results and limits: Very few CDR3 sequences were shared between tissue and blood. Gliomas, especially low-grade, showed above-expected tissue-blood divergence; non-neoplastic patients showed below.

The TCR sequence derives from a human donor with low-grade glioma or glioblastoma, undergoing nonglioma brain surgery, or in good health (not recorded which). The sequenced sample consisted of glioma tissue, nonneoplastic brain tissue, or PBMCs (not recorded which). This rearrangement joins TRBV18 to TRBJ1-3; D unresolved. CDR3 sequence reads: CASSTSGNTIYF. CDR3 DNA sequence: TGTGCCAGCTCCACCTCTGGAAACACCATATATTTT.